Below, one T cell receptor (beta chain) is given with its context. The antigen this receptor binds is unknown. At one of its ends the junction is not consistent with the germline gene, which may arise from a read error. The roughly 39 donors, aged about 6 to 100 years, were systemically healthy Caucasian individuals from Russia. Each donor gave roughly 9.5 milliliters of peripheral blood, collected into EDTA-treated Vacutainer tubes. Ficoll-Paque density-gradient centrifugation was used to isolate PBMCs, with at least 6 million per sample. Trizol reagent was used to extract total RNA from the PBMCs, yielding at least 6 micrograms per sample. The percentages of naive CD45RAhigh/CD27high T cells were determined by flow cytometry on a PBMC aliquot from every donor. The data originate from a study of blood T cells in healthy people across ages (dated by TCRdb to 2014 to 2015). With regard to the full study: In model experiments, roughly one uniquely barcoded TCR beta cDNA molecule per two T cells was captured by template switching. The study measured age-related changes in TCR beta repertoire diversity using deep sequencing normalized with unique cDNA molecular identifiers. Four age groups were formed from the donors: young (average about 17 years), middle-aged (around 39), aged (about 62) and long-lived (around 82). Donors of different ages were randomly distributed across sequencing lanes to avoid experimental bias. For two donors (one aged 18 to 29 and one aged 80 or older), the study analyzed two additional independent replicas of 1 million unique cDNA reads from the same blood draw.

Library creation used 5' RACE. The sequencer was an Illumina HiSeq 2500. A second PCR of 7 to 11 cycles was run with a J-beta primer mix and a sample-barcoded 5' primer. A template-switch 5' adaptor carrying 12 random nucleotides introduced a unique molecular identifier onto each TCR beta cDNA molecule. Each sample yielded at least 3 million CDR3-containing paired-end reads. First-strand cDNA was synthesized from all RNA with the Mint cDNA synthesis kit, primed by a TRBC-specific oligonucleotide. Following uracil-DNA glycosylase treatment, all cDNA underwent a first 18-cycle PCR with the universal primers M1SS and BC2_uni_R. In the original analysis: Each sample was normalized by randomly selecting 1 million high-quality reads, each carrying a distinct molecular identifier. Instead of being binned into consensus sequences, reads with shared molecular identifiers were discarded. MiTCR, set to a Q25 quality threshold and the strictest error-elimination algorithm, was used for CDR3 identification, clonotype clustering and error correction. A nonparametric unseen species model with Euler transformation was used to estimate lower-bound total TCR beta diversity. The raw public reads went through TCRdb reprocessing: fastp at Q25, MiXCR clone calling, in-frame beta chains kept. CDR3 protein sequences are deduplicated, and each keeps its most common genes and DNA. The V and J calls, along with clone size, are taken from TCRdb and not from the paper's own processing. For this sample there are about 1.4 million distinct CDR3 sequences; approximately 59% appear just once. Of the sample, 5% to 7% is held by the ten largest clones.

General study outcomes and caveats: Estimates of total diversity based on one million sequenced T cells were regarded as lower bounds and as underestimates. Compared with the aged group, more naive CD4+ T cells, fewer expanded clones and increased TCR diversity were shown by the long-lived group, suggesting age selection. Observed TCR beta diversity correlated strongly with the percentage of naive T cells measured by flow cytometry. As age increased, observed TCR beta diversity per million T cells dropped in a roughly linear way, and a significant reduction was already evident by age about 40. Because the CMV infection status of the donors was unknown, age-related changes in expanded clonotypes may potentially have been confounded. Because profiling used bulk unsorted PBMCs, naive and antigen-experienced compartments could not be compared conclusively.

Sequencing was done on a sample of blood. This TCR was sampled from a man in his late teens or twenties in good health.

CDR3 sequence: CASSVAVERESSGANILTF. The nucleotide sequence reads TGTGCCAGCAGCGTAGCGGTTGAGCGGGAAAGCTCTGGGGCCAACATCCTGACTTTC. This chain joins TRBV9 to TRBJ2-6, and TRBD2 matches 7 of the central bases. CDR1 and CDR2 (SGDLS, YYNGEE) derive from the germline V gene. The CDR3 covers 19 residues, taking in both the cysteine and the phenylalanine. Only the CDR3 DNA stays, 57 bases, in frame from base 1.